The present T cell receptor (beta chain) was sequenced within a study of cytomegalovirus exposure and HLA in healthy donors. At the level of the study: Researchers found that roughly 81% of fewer than 450 genotyped donors fell within the Caucasian-associated ancestry cluster. Whole-study findings and limits: Analysis performed later showed TCR beta chains linked to HLA being more clonally expanded than equally common others. Analysis was carried out at a later point, and it linked a missense DCLRE1C variant to TCR beta V- and J-gene trimming.

This clone showed up just once. Its matching antigen is unknown. In the PCR, 60 Vbeta and 13 Jbeta primers were used. Clones were sequenced by immunoSEQ multiplex PCR, and TCRdb holds only the in-frame ones, with some missing. The sample lists 60,000 or so clones, 65% to 90% seen once, with over 8.5% in the top ten. V shed 2 bases and J shed 4 bases, with 12 bases lying between them. The CDR3 spans 15 residues. The germline CDR1 and CDR2 sequences are MNHNS and SASEGT. Specimen: PBMCs. The source is a female donor in good health and CMV-seronegative. The chain couples TRBV6-1 to TRBJ1-5; no definite D call. DNA of the CDR3: TGTGCCAGCAGTGAAAGGGAGGCGGGGAATCAGCCCCAGCATTTT. Residues: CASSEREAGNQPQHF.